The rows below give T cell receptor beta chains drawn from one sample of a study of regulatory T cells in long-lasting Graves disease. TCRdb redid the calling of the multiplex PCR reads with MiXCR, one entry per CDR3 protein. The sample carries some 450,000 distinct CDR3 sequences, 23% recorded once. This sample comprised peripheral blood mononuclear cells (PBMCs), obtained when the disease was refractory, from a patient treated with antithyroid drugs. The receptors were gathered from a female donor with Graves disease. The CDR3 runs from the conserved cysteine through the conserved F or W. A D gene is named only where the DNA matches it firmly. A row's size may be missing; if present it is once, few, many or a size class.

>NA|TRBV12-3/TRBV12-4|TRBJ2-1|NA
CASSFTQGSNEQFF
TGTGCCAGCAGTTTTACCCAGGGTAGTAATGAGCAGTTCTTC
>many|TRBV19|TRBJ2-5|NA
CASSAATEETQYF
TGTGCCAGTAGTGCGGCGACAGAAGAGACCCAGTACTTC
>few|TRBV27|TRBJ2-2|TRBD1
CASPFTAKTGHSNTGELFF
TGTGCCAGCCCCTTTACGGCCAAGACAGGGCATTCGAACACCGGGGAGCTGTTTTTT
>many|TRBV7-3|TRBJ2-4|TRBD2
CASSRTSGSDGIQYF
TGTGCCAGCAGCCGGACTAGCGGGAGTGATGGCATTCAGTACTTC
>NA|TRBV20-1|TRBJ2-3|NA
CSARDYAGRTDTQYF
TGCAGTGCTAGAGATTACGCGGGGCGCACAGATACGCAGTATTTT
>NA|TRBV27|TRBJ1-2|NA
CTSGSNNRVYYGYTF
TGTACCAGCGGATCAAACAACAGGGTTTACTATGGCTACACCTTC
>few|TRBV18|TRBJ1-5|NA
CASSRLDRRDQPQHF
TGTGCCAGCTCCCGGTTAGACAGGCGTGATCAGCCCCAGCATTTT
>NA|TRBV6-5|TRBJ2-2|TRBD2
CASSYSYAGGNTGELFF
TGTGCCAGCAGTTACTCATACGCGGGAGGGAACACCGGGGAGCTGTTTTTT
>few|TRBV30|TRBJ2-5|NA
CAWSVRDNSYQETQYF
TGTGCCTGGAGTGTCAGGGACAACTCGTACCAAGAGACCCAGTACTTC
>many|TRBV28|TRBJ2-6|NA
CASFGHNVLTF
TGTGCCAGCTTCGGTCACAACGTCCTGACTTTC
>NA|TRBV5-1|TRBJ1-2|TRBD1
CASSKIQGSYTF
TGCGCCAGCAGCAAAATACAGGGGAGCTACACCTTC
>NA|TRBV6-1|TRBJ1-1|TRBD1
CASRDNRGTEAFF
TGTGCCAGCAGGGATAACAGGGGTACTGAAGCTTTCTTT
>few|TRBV19|TRBJ1-2|TRBD1
CASSPRGRNYGYTF
TGTGCCAGCAGTCCCAGGGGGCGTAACTATGGCTACACCTTC
>few|TRBV11-2|TRBJ1-5|TRBD1
CASSQGQALQPQHF
TGTGCCAGCAGCCAAGGACAGGCGCTTCAGCCCCAGCATTTT
>few|TRBV10-3|TRBJ1-2|TRBD1
CATDTGTGYGYTF
TGTGCCACGGACACCGGGACAGGGTATGGCTACACCTTC